This T cell receptor beta chain comes out of a study of blood T cell repertoires in COVID-19. Overall study: There were acute and convalescent COVID-19 samples, and they came from the United States, Italy and Spain. T cells, B-cell-depleted T cells, or PBMCs provided the cDNA or gDNA that served as material.

Original methodology: Using reference gene primer amplification, nucleated cell counts were estimated. The table came from immunoSEQ multiplex PCR; TCRdb's copy has only in-frame clones and leaves some out. V, J and clone size were drawn from that table, and D and trimming were deduced from the DNA. Of 70,000 to 90,000 clones in the sample, 88% were seen once. The sequencing input was peripheral blood. The origin of this receptor is a man aged 50-59 years with acute or convalescent COVID-19.

CDR3 DNA sequence: TGTGCCAGCAGCTTCCTGACAGGGGATGGGTACAATGAGCAGTTCTTC. It codes for CASSFLTGDGYNEQFF. V gene TRBV7-6 combines with J gene TRBJ2-1; TRBD1 matches at 8 bases. The CDR3 is 16 residues long. J lost 4 bases, V lost 3 bases, and 8 bases had no gene match. CDR1 SGHVS and CDR2 FNYEAQ come from the germline V gene.